Listed below are T cell receptor beta chains from one sample, sequenced in a study of a mutant IDH1 vaccine in newly diagnosed glioma. Produced via immunoSEQ multiplex PCR; TCRdb's table is partial and in-frame only. The repertoire includes tens of thousands of clones, 80% to 85% of them detected once, and around 28% sits in the top ten. These receptors' targets are unknown. This sample comprised PBMCs, obtained from a glioma patient whose treatment included an IDH1 peptide vaccine. Receptors originate from a man aged 25-45 years with glioma. CDR3s leave out the opening cysteine and the closing phenylalanine or tryptophan. A D gene is named only where the DNA matches it firmly.

CDR3 length: 12
D gene: -
V gene: TRBV11-1
CDR3 protein: ASSYRPDQETQY

CDR3 length: 12
D gene: -
V gene: TRBV5-1
CDR3 protein: ASSLSQGVYEQY

CDR3 length: 14
D gene: -
V gene: TRBV4-3
CDR3 protein: ASSQEWFGAGETQY

CDR3 length: 13
D gene: -
V gene: TRBV29-1
CDR3 protein: SVTTLGGANYEQY

CDR3 length: 12
D gene: -
V gene: TRBV5-4
CDR3 protein: ASSPDRGPGELF

CDR3 length: 15
D gene: -
V gene: TRBV4-1
CDR3 protein: ASSQEAPGQINQPQH

CDR3 length: 14
D gene: TRBD1
V gene: TRBV4-3
CDR3 protein: ASSRGQGANISPLH

CDR3 length: 9
D gene: -
V gene: TRBV30
CDR3 protein: AWSERHEQY

CDR3 length: 10
D gene: -
V gene: TRBV30
CDR3 protein: AWMPGRFEAF

CDR3 length: 13
D gene: -
V gene: TRBV5-8
CDR3 protein: ASSPVGGSFYGYT

CDR3 length: 13
D gene: -
V gene: TRBV27
CDR3 protein: ASSLAGSSYNEQF

CDR3 length: 11
D gene: TRBD1
V gene: TRBV6-5
CDR3 protein: ASSGTGGEKLF

CDR3 length: 9
D gene: -
V gene: TRBV7-8
CDR3 protein: ASSVYYEQY

CDR3 length: 11
D gene: -
V gene: TRBV6-5
CDR3 protein: ASSYAAGAEQY

CDR3 length: 12
D gene: -
V gene: TRBV12-5
CDR3 protein: ASGLGQTTDTQY

CDR3 length: 10
D gene: -
V gene: TRBV5-1
CDR3 protein: ASSLGSREAF

CDR3 length: 12
D gene: TRBD2
V gene: TRBV5-1
CDR3 protein: ASSAGLARGEQY

CDR3 length: 15
D gene: TRBD2
V gene: TRBV5-4
CDR3 protein: ASSRGGSGNTAYEQY

CDR3 length: 12
D gene: TRBD1
V gene: TRBV19
CDR3 protein: ASPDRGVAYEQY

CDR3 length: 13
D gene: -
V gene: TRBV7-3
CDR3 protein: ASSAGGGAQETQY

CDR3 length: 12
D gene: -
V gene: TRBV27
CDR3 protein: ATHSGAGDNEQF

CDR3 length: 10
D gene: TRBD1
V gene: TRBV11-2
CDR3 protein: ASSLERTGPH

CDR3 length: 13
D gene: -
V gene: TRBV6-5
CDR3 protein: ASSYRKTAYNEQF

CDR3 length: 13
D gene: TRBD2
V gene: TRBV5-1
CDR3 protein: ASSLAPSGTDTQY

CDR3 length: 12
D gene: -
V gene: TRBV30
CDR3 protein: AWSVLGMAGELF

CDR3 length: 11
D gene: -
V gene: TRBV10-3
CDR3 protein: AISESGAGELF

CDR3 length: 12
D gene: TRBD1
V gene: TRBV6-5
CDR3 protein: ASRTRQGNTEAF

CDR3 length: 14
D gene: TRBD2
V gene: TRBV13
CDR3 protein: ASSSAAGSGIYEQY

CDR3 length: 13
D gene: TRBD2
V gene: TRBV2
CDR3 protein: ASSLGLAASETQY

CDR3 length: 14
D gene: -
V gene: TRBV30
CDR3 protein: AWSGPGSSYNSPLH

CDR3 length: 12
D gene: -
V gene: TRBV9
CDR3 protein: ASSVDPLNQPQH

CDR3 length: 15
D gene: -
V gene: TRBV27
CDR3 protein: ASSLFRGGIYTDTQY

CDR3 length: 13
D gene: -
V gene: TRBV6-6
CDR3 protein: ASSYPGGGFYGYT

CDR3 length: 12
D gene: -
V gene: TRBV10-1
CDR3 protein: ASSESSNQETQY

CDR3 length: 11
D gene: -
V gene: TRBV6-5
CDR3 protein: ASSSSSYNEQF

CDR3 length: 10
D gene: -
V gene: TRBV6-6
CDR3 protein: ASSSEGYEQY

CDR3 length: 12
D gene: -
V gene: TRBV2
CDR3 protein: ASSGGEANYGYT

CDR3 length: 10
D gene: -
V gene: TRBV10-3
CDR3 protein: AISESRQALH

CDR3 length: 16
D gene: -
V gene: TRBV23-1
CDR3 protein: ASRPYSTGARSGNTIY

CDR3 length: 16
D gene: TRBD1
V gene: TRBV9
CDR3 protein: ASSISETGSIARYEQY

CDR3 length: 15
D gene: TRBD2
V gene: TRBV5-8
CDR3 protein: ASSLEPGILAGDEQY

CDR3 length: 15
D gene: TRBD2
V gene: TRBV14
CDR3 protein: ASSLGTSGRYQETQY

CDR3 length: 13
D gene: TRBD2
V gene: TRBV6-4
CDR3 protein: ASSERAGGSNEQF